The source of this T cell receptor (beta chain) is a study of shared clonotypes between healthy human individuals. Study-wide context: Two women and a few men aged 18 to 49 served as donors.

Note on this clone: Its antigen is undetermined.

Overall study findings and caveats: Clonotype sharing among donors was expected to depend on sequencing depth.

The germline gives CDR1 LNHDA, CDR2 SQIVND (reference sequence). The CDR3 covers 15 residues. The trim removed 3 bases at V and 1 base at J, leaving 3 bases unmatched. Per the original methods: Junction-only sequences without quality scores were provided by ImmunoSEQ, so filtering was different. Data came from immunoSEQ multiplex PCR; TCRdb stores just in-frame clones and leaves some out. The D gene and trimming were derived from the DNA, and the V and J assignments and clone size from that table. This sample has about 2 million clones, with roughly 94% found just once. V gene TRBV19 combines with J gene TRBJ1-2, with 9 bases aligning to TRBD1. This sequence originates from a young man in good health. The sequencing sample was made of naive CD4+ T cells sorted from blood. Subset: CD45RA+ positively selected. The CDR3 protein is CASSIGTGINYGYTF. The CDR3 nucleotides read TGTGCCAGTAGTATTGGGACAGGGATTAACTATGGCTACACCTTC.